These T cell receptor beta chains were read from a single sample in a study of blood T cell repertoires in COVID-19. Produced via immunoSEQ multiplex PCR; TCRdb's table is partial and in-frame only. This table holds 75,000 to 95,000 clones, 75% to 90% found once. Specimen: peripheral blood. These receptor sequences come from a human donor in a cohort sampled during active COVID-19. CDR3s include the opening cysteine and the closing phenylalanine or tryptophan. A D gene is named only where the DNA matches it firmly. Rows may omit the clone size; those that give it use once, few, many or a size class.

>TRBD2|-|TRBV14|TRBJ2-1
TGTGCCTCGGGAGCGGGGTCTGGGAATGAGCAGTTCTTC
CASGAGSGNEQFF
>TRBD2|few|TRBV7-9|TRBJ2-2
TGTGCCAGCAGGGGGACTAGCGGGAGTTTGACCGGGGAGCTGTTTTTT
CASRGTSGSLTGELFF
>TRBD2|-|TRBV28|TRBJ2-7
TGTGCCAGCAGTAAAATAGCGGGGGATAGTTCGGGATACGAGCAGTACTTC
CASSKIAGDSSGYEQYF
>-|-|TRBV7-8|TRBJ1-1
TGTGCCAGCAGCTTAGCGCAGGGGACGAACACTGAAGCTTTCTTT
CASSLAQGTNTEAFF
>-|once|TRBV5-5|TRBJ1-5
TGTGCCAGCAGCTTTTTCCCTTGGCAGGGCTCCAATCAGCCCCAGCATTTT
CASSFFPWQGSNQPQHF
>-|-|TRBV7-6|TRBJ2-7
TGTGCCAGCAGCCCCAATCCCCGCGGGGGCAATTCCTACGAGCAGTACTTC
CASSPNPRGGNSYEQYF
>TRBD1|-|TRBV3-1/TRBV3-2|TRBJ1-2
TGTGCCAGCAGCCCAGGGGGCCTCACTAACTATGGCTACACCTTC
CASSPGGLTNYGYTF
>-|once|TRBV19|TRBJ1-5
TGTGCCAGTAGTAGAGGGCAGGTTAGCAATCAGCCCCAGCATTTT
CASSRGQVSNQPQHF
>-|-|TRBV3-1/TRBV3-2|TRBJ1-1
TGTGCCAGCAGCCTTTCACGCGGGACCAGCGCTTTCTTT
CASSLSRGTSAFF
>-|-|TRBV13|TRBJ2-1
TGTGCCAGCAGCCCCCCCCGGGGGATGGATGAGCAGTTCTTC
CASSPPRGMDEQFF
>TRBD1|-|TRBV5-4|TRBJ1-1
TGTGCCAGCAGCGGACAGGGTAGCACTGAAGCTTTCTTT
CASSGQGSTEAFF